The clone carrying this TCR beta chain was counted between two and nine times. The authors ran a second PCR of roughly 6 to 12 cycles using a sample-barcoded 5' primer and a J-beta primer mix. TCRdb analysed the 5' RACE reads with MiXCR anew, one entry per CDR3 protein. The sample has fewer than 700,000 distinct CDR3 sequences, approximately 40% seen once; the top ten hold 30%. CDR1 is SGHRS, CDR2 YFSETQ, per germline. The V gene lost 4 bases and the J gene lost 7 bases, with 14 bases spanning the gap. This CDR3 region has 13 residues. The data belong to a study of blood T cells in healthy people across ages.

The receptor was isolated from a man aged 80 or over in good health. V gene TRBV5-1 combines with J gene TRBJ1-1; D is undetermined. Material: blood. The CDR3 sequence: CASSLGWGGEAFF. CDR3 bases: TGCGCCAGCAGCCTTGGATGGGGTGGTGAAGCTTTCTTT.